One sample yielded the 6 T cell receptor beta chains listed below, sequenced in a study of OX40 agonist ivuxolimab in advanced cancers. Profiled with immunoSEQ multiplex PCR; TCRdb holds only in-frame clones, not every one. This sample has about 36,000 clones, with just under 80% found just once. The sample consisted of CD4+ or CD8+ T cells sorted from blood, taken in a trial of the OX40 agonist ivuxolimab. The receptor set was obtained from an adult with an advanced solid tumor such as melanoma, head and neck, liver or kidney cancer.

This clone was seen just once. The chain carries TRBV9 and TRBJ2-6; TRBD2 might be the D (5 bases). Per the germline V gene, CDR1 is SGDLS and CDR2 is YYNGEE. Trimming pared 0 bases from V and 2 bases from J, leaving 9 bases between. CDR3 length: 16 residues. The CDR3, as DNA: TGTGCCAGCAGCGTAGGCCCGGGGACTGGGGCCAACGTCCTGACTTTC. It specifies CASSVGPGTGANVLTF.

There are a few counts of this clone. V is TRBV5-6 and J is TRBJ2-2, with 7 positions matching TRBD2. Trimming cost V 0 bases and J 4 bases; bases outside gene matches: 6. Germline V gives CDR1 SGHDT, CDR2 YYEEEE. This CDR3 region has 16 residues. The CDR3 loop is CASSLAASGITGELFF. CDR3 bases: TGTGCCAGCAGCTTGGCGGCTAGCGGAATCACCGGGGAGCTGTTTTTT.

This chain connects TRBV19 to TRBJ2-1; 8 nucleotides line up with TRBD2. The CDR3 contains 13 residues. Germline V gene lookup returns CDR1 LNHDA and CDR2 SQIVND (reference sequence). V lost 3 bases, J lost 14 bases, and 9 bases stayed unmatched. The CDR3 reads CASSISSGGMEFF. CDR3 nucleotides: TGTGCCAGTAGTATCTCCTCGGGGGGGATGGAGTTCTTC.

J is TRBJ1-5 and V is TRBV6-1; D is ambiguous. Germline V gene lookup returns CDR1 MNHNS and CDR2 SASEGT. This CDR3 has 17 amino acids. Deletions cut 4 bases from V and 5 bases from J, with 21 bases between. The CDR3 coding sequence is TGTGCCAGCAGTGTAACCACCGGAAATTTCGGGGATCAGCCCCAGCATTTT. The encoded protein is CASSVTTGNFGDQPQHF.

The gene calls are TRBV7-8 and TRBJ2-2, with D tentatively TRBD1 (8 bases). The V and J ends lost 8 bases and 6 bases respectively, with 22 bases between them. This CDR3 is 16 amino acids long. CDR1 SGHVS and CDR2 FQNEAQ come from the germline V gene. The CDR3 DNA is TGTGCCAGCGGATTCGCTTGGACAGGGAGGGCCGGGGAGCTGTTTTTT. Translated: CASGFAWTGRAGELFF.

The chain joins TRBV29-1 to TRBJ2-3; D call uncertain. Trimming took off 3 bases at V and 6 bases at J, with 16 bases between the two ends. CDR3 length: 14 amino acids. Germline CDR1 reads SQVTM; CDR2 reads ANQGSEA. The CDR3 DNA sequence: TGCAGCGTTGATCTCCTTAGGTTGGACGATACGCAGTATTTT. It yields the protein CSVDLLRLDDTQYF.